These 3 T cell receptor beta chains were all obtained from the same sample, sequenced in a study of PD-1 blockade in classical Hodgkin lymphoma. Time point defined: cycle 4 day 1 (C4D1), after more than five weeks of nivolumab. In every patient, relapse followed autologous stem cell transplantation, while exposure to brentuximab vedotin differed. Measured with immunoSEQ multiplex PCR; TCRdb has only the in-frame clones, and not every one. The sample lists tens of thousands of clones, approximately 83% occurring once. The sequencing here drew on peripheral blood mononuclear cells (PBMCs), taken before the fourth cycle of nivolumab. The receptors were sampled from a human donor with classical Hodgkin lymphoma.

The chain has TRBV5-1 and TRBJ2-7; no definite D call. This CDR3 region has 14 residues. Germline V lookup: CDR1 SGHRS, CDR2 YFSETQ. Deletions cut 0 bases from V and 5 bases from J, with 12 bases between. The CDR3 coding sequence is TGCGCCAGCAGCTTGGCCGCGCCACCGGACGAGCAGTACTTC. Its protein is CASSLAAPPDEQYF.

The rearrangement uses TRBV2 and TRBJ1-4, with D hard to call. The CDR3 totals 13 residues. Per germline, CDR1 SNHLY and CDR2 FYNNEI. The V end lost 10 bases, the J end lost 3 bases, and 12 bases lay between the germline ends. The DNA for the CDR3 is TGTGCCATCACGTCACGGCCTAATGAAAAACTGTTTTTT. Protein sequence: CAITSRPNEKLFF.

This chain joins TRBV19 and TRBJ2-2, with TRBD2 identical over 7 bases. The CDR3 contains 15 residues. The germline V gene encodes CDR1 LNHDA and CDR2 SQIVND (reference sequence). Losses at the gene ends were 9 bases for V and 3 bases for J; bases not matched to a gene: 10. Written as DNA, the CDR3 is TGTGCCAGCCGACGGCTAGCGGTTTACACCGGGGAGCTGTTTTTT. Amino acid sequence: CASRRLAVYTGELFF.